This T cell receptor (beta chain) appears in the sequencing data of a study of cytomegalovirus exposure and HLA in healthy donors. V dropped 5 bases and J dropped 4; count of bases not matched to a gene: 8. The length of the CDR3 is 15 residues. The germline V gene has CDR1 MNHEY and CDR2 SMNVEV (reference sequence). While unrecorded immune exposures were likely, the donors were nominally healthy when sampled. Whole-study findings and limits: The authors listed approximately 160 TCR beta chains as cytomegalovirus-associated. Rarity marked most TCR sequences, yet some public TCRs occurred in many donors.

The PCR ran on 60 Vbeta and 13 Jbeta primers. Clones were read by immunoSEQ multiplex PCR, and TCRdb kept only the in-frame ones, dropping some. Of 150,000 or so clones listed, approximately 80% are singletons. A note on this clone: Its antigen is unknown.

The chain carries TRBV27 and TRBJ1-5; 7 nucleotides line up with TRBD1. Sequencing used PBMCs. The source of this sequence is a male donor in good health and CMV-seronegative. The CDR3 sequence is CASSLLGQRNQPQHF. Written as DNA, the CDR3 is TGTGCCAGCAGTCTACTGGGACAGAGAAATCAGCCCCAGCATTTT.